This TCR beta chain came from a study of a mutant IDH1 vaccine in newly diagnosed glioma. The wider study: The patients received vaccinations eight times, in weeks 1, 3, 5, 7, 11, 15, 19 and 23. Males made up approximately 62% and females 37.5% of treated patients, whose mean age was approximately 41 years. Patients got radiotherapy, temozolomide, or both beforehand, and most got both.

In its sample, this clone was seen a few times. Its antigen remains unknown. As for time point: week 23, last vaccination. The content of each vaccine dose was 300 ug of mutant IDH1 20-mer peptide, and topical imiquimod accompanied it. New WHO grade 3 or 4 IDH1-mutant, ATRX-lost astrocytomas were present in all donors. Here immunoSEQ multiplex PCR was the method, and the copy in TCRdb shows in-frame clones only, minus some. The sample holds 40,000 or so clones, around 76% seen once. CDR3 length: 17 residues. CDR1 and CDR2 from the germline V gene are SGHTA and FQGTGA. The J segment lost 2 bases and the V segment lost 0 bases, leaving 4 bases of the junction unmatched.

This TCR was sampled from a man aged 45-60 years with glioma. The sequencing here drew on PBMCs, taken from a glioma patient whose treatment included an IDH1 peptide vaccine. The chain is built from TRBV7-3 and TRBJ2-2; TRBD1 aligns across 9 bases. The CDR3 loop reads CASSLTSGQGNTGELFF. The CDR3 DNA reads TGTGCCAGCAGCTTAACATCGGGACAGGGTAACACCGGGGAGCTGTTTTTT.